This T cell receptor beta chain comes out of a study of breast tumors, draining lymph nodes, adjacent tissues. The CDR3 runs 16 residues. Germline V gene lookup returns CDR1 ENHRY and CDR2 SYGVKD. J was trimmed by 4 bases and V by 7 bases; bases with no gene match: 8. Samples came from axillary lymph nodes draining the breast cancer. TCRdb re-analysed the multiplex PCR reads in MiXCR, keeping a single row per CDR3 protein. Of roughly 130,000 distinct CDR3 sequences listed, about 33% were seen once; the top ten hold about 2.5%. This TCR was recovered from a female donor with breast cancer. Some clones in this sample may be carry-over from other donors' samples. The chain employs TRBV10-3 and TRBJ2-3, with 13 bases fitting TRBD2. Material for sequencing was axillary lymph node tissue. CDR3 bases: TGTGCCATCACCCCGGGACTAGCGGGGAGGGCAGATACGCAGTATTTT. Translating it yields CAITPGLAGRADTQYF.